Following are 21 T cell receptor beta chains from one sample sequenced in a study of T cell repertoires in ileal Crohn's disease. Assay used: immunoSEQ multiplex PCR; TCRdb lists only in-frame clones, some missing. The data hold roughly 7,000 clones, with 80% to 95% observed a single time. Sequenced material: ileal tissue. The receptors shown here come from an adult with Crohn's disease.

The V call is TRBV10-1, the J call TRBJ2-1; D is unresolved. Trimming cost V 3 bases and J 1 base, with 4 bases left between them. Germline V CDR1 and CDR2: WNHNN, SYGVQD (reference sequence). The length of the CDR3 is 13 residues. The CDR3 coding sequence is TGCGCCAGCAGTGACAATTCCTACAATGAGCAGTTCTTC. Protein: CASSDNSYNEQFF.

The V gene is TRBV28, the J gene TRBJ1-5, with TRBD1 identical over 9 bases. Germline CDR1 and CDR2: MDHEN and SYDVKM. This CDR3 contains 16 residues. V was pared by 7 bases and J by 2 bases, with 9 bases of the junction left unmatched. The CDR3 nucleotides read TGTGCCAGCAAACCGAAAACAGGGGGCGGCAATCAGCCCCAGCATTTT. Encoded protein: CASKPKTGGGNQPQHF.

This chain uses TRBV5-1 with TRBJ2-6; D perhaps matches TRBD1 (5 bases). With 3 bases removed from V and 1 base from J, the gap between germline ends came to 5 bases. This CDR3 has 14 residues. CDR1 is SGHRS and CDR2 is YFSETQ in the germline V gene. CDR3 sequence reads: CASSSGSGANVLTF. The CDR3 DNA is TGCGCCAGCAGCTCAGGGTCTGGGGCCAACGTCCTGACTTTC.

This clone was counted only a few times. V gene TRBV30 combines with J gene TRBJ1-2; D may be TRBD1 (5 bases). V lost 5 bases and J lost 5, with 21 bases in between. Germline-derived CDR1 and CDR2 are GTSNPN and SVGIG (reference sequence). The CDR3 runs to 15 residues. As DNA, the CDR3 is TGTGCCTGGCTCCTCTCGGGGGAGCGAGCGTATGGCTACACCTTC. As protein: CAWLLSGERAYGYTF. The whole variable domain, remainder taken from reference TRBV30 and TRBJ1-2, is SQTIHQWPATLVQPVGSPLSLECTVEGTSNPNLYWYRQAAGRGLQLLFYSVGIGQISSEVPQNLSASRPQDRQFILSSKKLLLSDSGFYLCAWLLSGERAYGYTFGSGTRLTVV.

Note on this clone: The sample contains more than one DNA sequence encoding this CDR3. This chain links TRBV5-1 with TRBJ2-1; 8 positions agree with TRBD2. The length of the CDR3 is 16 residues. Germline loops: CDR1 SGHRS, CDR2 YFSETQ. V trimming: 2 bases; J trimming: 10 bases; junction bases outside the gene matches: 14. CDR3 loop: CASSFDPGLAGGEQFF. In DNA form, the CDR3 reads TGCGCCAGCAGCTTCGATCCGGGGCTAGCGGGCGGGGAGCAGTTCTTC.

The chain's CDR3 is CASSSGQVMNTEAFF. In DNA form, the CDR3 reads TGTGCCAGCTCATCTGGACAGGTCATGAACACTGAAGCTTTCTTT. The V and J genes are TRBV18 and TRBJ1-1; 7 nucleotides align to TRBD1. Germline V gives CDR1 KGHSH, CDR2 LQKENI. V lost 5 bases and J lost 0; bases outside the gene matches: 6. The CDR3 is made up of 15 amino acids.

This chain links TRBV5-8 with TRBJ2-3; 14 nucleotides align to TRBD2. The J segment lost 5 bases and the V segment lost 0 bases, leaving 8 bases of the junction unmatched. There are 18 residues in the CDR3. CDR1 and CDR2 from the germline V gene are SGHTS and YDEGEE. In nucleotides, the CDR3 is TGTGCCAGCAGCTTGGTAGGGACTAGCGGGAGTCTGGGAGATACGCAGTATTTT. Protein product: CASSLVGTSGSLGDTQYF.

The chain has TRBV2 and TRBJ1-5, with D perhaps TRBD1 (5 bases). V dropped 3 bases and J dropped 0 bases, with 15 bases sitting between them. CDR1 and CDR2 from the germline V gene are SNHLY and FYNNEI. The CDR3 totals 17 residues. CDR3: CASSDLGPINSNQPQHF. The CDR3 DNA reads TGTGCCAGCAGTGACCTGGGGCCGATTAATAGCAATCAGCCCCAGCATTTT. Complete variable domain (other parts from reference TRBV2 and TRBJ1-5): EPEVTQTPSHQVTQMGQEVILRCVPISNHLYFYWYRQILGQKVEFLVSFYNNEISEKSEIFDDQFSVERPDGSNFTLKIRSTKLEDSAMYFCASSDLGPINSNQPQHFGDGTRLSIL.

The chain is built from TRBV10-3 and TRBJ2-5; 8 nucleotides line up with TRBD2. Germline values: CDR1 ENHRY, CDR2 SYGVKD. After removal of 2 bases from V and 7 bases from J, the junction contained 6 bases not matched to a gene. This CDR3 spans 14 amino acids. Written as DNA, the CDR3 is TGTGCCATCAGTGAGGCGGGAGGAGGAGGGACCCAGTACTTC. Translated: CAISEAGGGGTQYF.

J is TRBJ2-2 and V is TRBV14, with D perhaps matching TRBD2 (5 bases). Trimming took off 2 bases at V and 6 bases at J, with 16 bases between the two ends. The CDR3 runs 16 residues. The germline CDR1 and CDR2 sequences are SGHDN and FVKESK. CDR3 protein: CASSQPGRWVAGELFF. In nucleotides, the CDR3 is TGTGCCAGCAGCCAACCGGGAAGATGGGTGGCCGGGGAGCTGTTTTTT. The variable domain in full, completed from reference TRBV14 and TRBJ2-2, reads EAGVTQFPSHSVIEKGQTVTLRCDPISGHDNLYWYRRVMGKEIKFLLHFVKESKQDESGMPNNRFLAERTGGTYSTLKVQPAELEDSGVYFCASSQPGRWVAGELFFGEGSRLTVL.

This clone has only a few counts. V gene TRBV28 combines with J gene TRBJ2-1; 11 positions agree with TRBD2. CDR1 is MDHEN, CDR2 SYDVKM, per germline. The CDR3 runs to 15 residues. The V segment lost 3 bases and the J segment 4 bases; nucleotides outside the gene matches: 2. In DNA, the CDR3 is TGTGCCAGCAGTTTCATAGCGGGAGGGTACAATGAGCAGTTCTTC. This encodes CASSFIAGGYNEQFF.

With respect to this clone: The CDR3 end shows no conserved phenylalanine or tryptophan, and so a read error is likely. CDR3 region: CASSGETGYEQYL. CDR3 DNA sequence: TGTGCCAGCAGTGGAGAAACAGGGTACGAGCAGTACCTC. This sequence joins TRBV2 and TRBJ2-7, with D possibly TRBD1 on 6 matching bases. Per the germline V gene, CDR1 is SNHLY and CDR2 is FYNNEI. V lost 4 bases, J lost 4 bases, and 11 bases lay in between. CDR3 length equals 13 residues.

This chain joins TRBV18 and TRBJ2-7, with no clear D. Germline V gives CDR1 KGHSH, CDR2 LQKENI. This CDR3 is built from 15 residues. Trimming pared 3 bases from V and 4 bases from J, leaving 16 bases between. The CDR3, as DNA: TGTGCCAGCTCACCCCCCGGCGGCTACCCTTACGAGCAGTACTTC. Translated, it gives CASSPPGGYPYEQYF.

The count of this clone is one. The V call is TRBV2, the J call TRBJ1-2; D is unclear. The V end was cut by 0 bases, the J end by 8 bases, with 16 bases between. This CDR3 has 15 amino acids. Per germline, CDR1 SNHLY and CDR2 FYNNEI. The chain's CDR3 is CASSEAGRSGRGYTF. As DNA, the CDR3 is TGTGCCAGCAGTGAAGCGGGCAGGAGCGGCCGAGGCTACACCTTC.

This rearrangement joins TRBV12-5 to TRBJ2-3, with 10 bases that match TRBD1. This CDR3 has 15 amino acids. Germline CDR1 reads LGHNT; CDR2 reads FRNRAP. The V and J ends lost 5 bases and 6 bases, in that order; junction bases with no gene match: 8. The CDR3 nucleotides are TGTGCTAGTGGTCCCGGGACAGGGGTACGGGATACGCAGTATTTT. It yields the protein CASGPGTGVRDTQYF.

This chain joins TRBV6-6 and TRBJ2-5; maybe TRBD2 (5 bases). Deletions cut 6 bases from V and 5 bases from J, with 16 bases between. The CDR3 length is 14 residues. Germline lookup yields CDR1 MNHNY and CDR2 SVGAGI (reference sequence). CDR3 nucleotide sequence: TGTGCCAGCAGGCAGCGGAGCCTTTCGGAGACCCAGTACTTC. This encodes CASRQRSLSETQYF.

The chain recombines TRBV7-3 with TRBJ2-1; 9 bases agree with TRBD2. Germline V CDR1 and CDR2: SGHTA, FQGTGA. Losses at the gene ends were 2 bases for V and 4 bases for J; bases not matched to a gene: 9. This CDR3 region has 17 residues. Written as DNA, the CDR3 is TGTGCCAGCAGCTTAGCAAATCCGGGACTAGCTTACAATGAGCAGTTCTTC. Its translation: CASSLANPGLAYNEQFF.

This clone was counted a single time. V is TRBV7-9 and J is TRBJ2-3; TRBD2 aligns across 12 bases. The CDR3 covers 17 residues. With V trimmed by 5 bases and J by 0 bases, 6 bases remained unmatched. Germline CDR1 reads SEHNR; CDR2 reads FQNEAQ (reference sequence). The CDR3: CASSVLAGGHSTDTQYF. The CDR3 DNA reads TGTGCCAGCAGCGTTCTAGCGGGAGGGCACAGCACAGATACGCAGTATTTT. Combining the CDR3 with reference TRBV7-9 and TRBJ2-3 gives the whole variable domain DTGVSQNPRHKITKRGQNVTFRCDPISEHNRLYWYRQTLGQGPEFLTYFQNEAQLEKSRLLSDRFSAERPKGSFSTLEIQRTEQGDSAMYLCASSVLAGGHSTDTQYFGPGTRLTVL.

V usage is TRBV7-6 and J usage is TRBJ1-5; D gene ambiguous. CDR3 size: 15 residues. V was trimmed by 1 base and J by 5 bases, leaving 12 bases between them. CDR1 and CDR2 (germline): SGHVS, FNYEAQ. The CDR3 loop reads CASSLGQAPYQPQHF. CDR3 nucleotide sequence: TGTGCCAGCAGCTTAGGGCAGGCCCCCTATCAGCCCCAGCATTTT.

The CDR3 loop reads CASSPRVAGELNEQFF. CDR3 DNA sequence: TGTGCCAGCAGCCCCCGAGTAGCGGGAGAACTCAATGAGCAGTTCTTC. The genes are TRBV9 and TRBJ2-1; 9 nucleotides align to TRBD2. The germline V gene encodes CDR1 SGDLS and CDR2 YYNGEE. The CDR3 covers 16 residues. V gave up 4 bases and J gave up 6 bases; unmatched junction bases: 11.

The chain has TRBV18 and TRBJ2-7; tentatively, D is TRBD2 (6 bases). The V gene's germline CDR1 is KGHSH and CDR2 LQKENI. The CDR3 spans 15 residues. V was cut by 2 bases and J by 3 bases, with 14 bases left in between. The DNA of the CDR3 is TGTGCCAGCTCACCAGGAACGACTAGTATCTACGAGCAGTACTTC. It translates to CASSPGTTSIYEQYF.